A selection of T cell receptor beta chains follows, all from one sample in a study of regulatory T cells in long-lasting Graves disease. TCRdb recomputed calls from the multiplex PCR reads with MiXCR, one row per CDR3 protein. The sample has under 350,000 distinct CDR3 sequences, more than 20% seen once. The source material was peripheral blood mononuclear cells (PBMCs), sampled when the disease was refractory, from a patient treated with antithyroid drugs. The receptors stem from a female donor with Graves disease. Each CDR3 is given with its conserved first and last residue. D genes are given only for firm matches. Size is stated for part of the rows, as once, few or many counts, or as a class when the clone is expanded.

CDR3 length,V gene,D gene,J gene,clone size,CDR3 protein,CDR3 DNA
16,TRBV3-1,TRBD2,TRBJ2-2,-,CASSLQTSGNTGELFF,TGTGCCAGCAGCCTCCAGACTAGCGGGAACACCGGGGAGCTGTTTTTT
13,TRBV18,TRBD1,TRBJ1-1,many,CASSPGQGTEAFF,TGTGCCAGCAGTCCCGGACAGGGGACTGAAGCTTTCTTT
21,TRBV28,TRBD2,TRBJ2-5,few,CASSLPDPGTSGRGLQETQYF,TGTGCCAGCAGTTTACCCGACCCTGGGACTAGCGGGAGAGGTCTGCAAGAGACCCAGTACTTC
19,TRBV6-1,-,TRBJ2-6,few,CASRFFGAGHFSGANVLTF,TGTGCCAGCAGGTTCTTCGGGGCAGGGCATTTCTCTGGGGCCAACGTCCTGACTTTC
14,TRBV6-2/TRBV6-3,-,TRBJ2-2,many,CASSYQGDTGELFF,TGTGCCAGCAGTTACCAAGGGGACACCGGGGAGCTGTTTTTT
15,TRBV5-1,TRBD1,TRBJ2-2,few,CASSYGQGPVGELFF,TGCGCCAGCAGCTACGGACAGGGCCCGGTCGGGGAGCTGTTTTTT
16,TRBV28,-,TRBJ2-2,-,CASSLLPGGNTGELFF,TGTGCCAGCAGTTTATTACCCGGGGGGAACACCGGGGAGCTGTTTTTT
14,TRBV4-2,-,TRBJ2-5,-,CASSQERGGKTQYF,TGTGCCAGCAGCCAAGAGCGAGGTGGAAAGACCCAGTACTTC
14,TRBV6-1,-,TRBJ2-6,-,CASRRDFGANVLTF,TGTGCCAGCAGGAGGGACTTTGGGGCCAACGTCCTGACTTTC
14,TRBV6-1,TRBD1,TRBJ2-1,few,CASIWTGLYNEQFF,TGTGCCAGCATATGGACAGGGCTATACAATGAGCAGTTCTTC
14,TRBV6-2/TRBV6-3,-,TRBJ1-1,many,CASSYEGRGTEAFF,TGTGCCAGCAGTTACGAGGGGAGGGGCACTGAAGCTTTCTTT
16,TRBV11-2,TRBD1,TRBJ1-6,many,CASSGLRGGRDSPLHF,TGTGCCAGCAGCGGCCTCAGGGGGGGTCGCGATTCACCCCTCCACTTT
14,TRBV6-5,TRBD1,TRBJ1-4,-,CASSSGTGYEKLFF,TGTGCCAGCAGTTCCGGGACAGGGTATGAAAAACTGTTTTTT
14,TRBV12-3/TRBV12-4,TRBD1,TRBJ2-5,many,CASSWGQGQETQYF,TGTGCCAGCAGCTGGGGACAGGGACAAGAGACCCAGTACTTC
13,TRBV7-2,TRBD1,TRBJ1-1,many,CASSDRVGTEAFF,TGTGCCAGCAGCGACAGGGTTGGGACTGAAGCTTTCTTT
13,TRBV30,-,TRBJ1-2,-,CAWGSGGSDGYTF,TGTGCCTGGGGCTCTGGGGGTAGCGATGGCTACACCTTC
14,TRBV5-5,-,TRBJ2-2,few,CASSLERATGELFF,TGTGCCAGCAGCTTGGAACGGGCAACCGGGGAGCTGTTTTTT
14,TRBV28,TRBD1,TRBJ2-7,many,CATRGTGGGYEQYF,TGTGCCACCAGGGGGACAGGGGGAGGGTACGAGCAGTACTTC
13,TRBV18,-,TRBJ2-5,-,CASSPSTRETQYF,TGTGCCAGCTCACCATCCACTCGTGAGACCCAGTACTTC
15,TRBV10-3,-,TRBJ2-5,few,CAISEPSSGVAAQYF,TGTGCCATCAGTGAGCCGAGCTCAGGGGTTGCGGCCCAGTACTTC
21,TRBV3-1,TRBD2,TRBJ2-5,once,CASSPLFALAGGNPNQETQYF,TGTGCCAGCAGCCCCCTTTTCGCGCTAGCGGGAGGGAACCCTAACCAAGAGACCCAGTACTTC
17,TRBV3-2,-,TRBJ1-1,-,CASSYSQWGADCTEAFF,TGTGCCAGCAGCTATTCACAGTGGGGGGCGGATTGCACTGAAGCTTTCTTT
11,TRBV6-1,TRBD1,TRBJ1-1,-,CASFGQGEAFF,TGTGCCAGCTTTGGACAGGGTGAAGCTTTCTTT
14,TRBV28,TRBD1,TRBJ2-5,many,CASAPGGVGETQYF,TGTGCCAGCGCCCCAGGGGGAGTGGGTGAGACCCAGTACTTC
19,TRBV7-2,-,TRBJ1-4,-,CASSHSGPGQGDANEKLFF,TGTGCCAGCAGTCACTCCGGCCCCGGACAAGGGGACGCTAATGAAAAACTGTTTTTT
14,TRBV11-2,-,TRBJ2-1,-,CASSPRDRNNEQFF,TGTGCCAGCAGCCCCCGGGACCGAAACAATGAGCAGTTCTTC
15,TRBV28,-,TRBJ2-3,-,CASSVPMFSTDTQYF,TGTGCCAGCAGTGTTCCAATGTTTAGCACAGATACGCAGTATTTT
14,TRBV30,-,TRBJ1-5,-,CAWSVGQSNQPQHF,TGTGCCTGGAGTGTAGGACAGAGCAATCAGCCCCAGCATTTT
12,TRBV28,-,TRBJ1-5,many,CASGGSIQPQHF,TGTGCCAGCGGGGGGAGCATTCAGCCCCAGCATTTT
15,TRBV12-3/TRBV12-4,-,TRBJ1-5,many,CASSLMADSNQPQHF,TGTGCCAGCAGTTTAATGGCGGATAGCAATCAGCCCCAGCATTTT
10,TRBV2,-,TRBJ2-7,many,CASRLGEQYF,TGTGCCAGCAGACTAGGCGAGCAGTACTTC
14,TRBV30,-,TRBJ2-2,few,CAWSVLRNTGELFF,TGTGCCTGGAGTGTACTCAGGAACACCGGGGAGCTGTTTTTT
13,TRBV28,-,TRBJ2-1,-,CASSLSVYNEQFF,TGTGCCAGCAGTTTATCAGTCTACAATGAGCAGTTCTTC
16,TRBV4-3,-,TRBJ2-5,few,CASSQDVVSARKTQYF,TGCGCCAGCAGCCAAGATGTCGTATCAGCGAGGAAGACCCAGTACTTC
13,TRBV10-2,-,TRBJ1-1,-,CAQSKGKNTEAFF,TGCGCCCAGTCGAAGGGGAAGAACACTGAAGCTTTCTTT
16,TRBV28,TRBD2,TRBJ2-1,few,CASSGTGLAGPNEQFF,TGTGCCAGCAGTGGGACGGGACTAGCGGGTCCCAATGAGCAGTTCTTC